This T cell receptor beta chain was retrieved from a study of blood T cell repertoires in COVID-19. Across the study: Donors in the United States, Italy and Spain gave samples during acute or convalescent COVID-19. Sample material is recorded as cDNA or gDNA derived from T cells, B-cell-depleted T cells, or PBMCs.

CDR1 is ENHRY and CDR2 is SYGVKD in the germline V gene. Trimming left V 5 bases short and J 0 bases short, with 15 bases between. CDR3 length: 16 amino acids. Authors' data handling: Estimates of nucleated cell counts were drawn from the amplification of reference gene primers. TCRdb's copy holds only in-frame clones and misses some; the assay was immunoSEQ multiplex PCR. That table gives V, J and clone size, and the DNA gave D and trimming. The sample includes around 280,000 clones, more than 75% of them seen just once. The chain has TRBV10-3 and TRBJ2-3; a weak D match, TRBD2 (6 bases). The sequence derives from a woman aged 25 to 39 who had recovered from COVID-19. Source material: peripheral blood. The CDR3 sequence: CAISTNGGSSTDTQYF. Written as DNA, the CDR3 is TGTGCCATCAGTACCAATGGAGGGTCTAGCACAGATACGCAGTATTTT.